These 7 T cell receptor beta chains originate from one sample sequenced in a study of shared clonotypes between healthy human individuals. Clones were sequenced by immunoSEQ multiplex PCR, and TCRdb holds only the in-frame ones, with some missing. This repertoire shows 2,100,000 or so clones, approximately 94% found once; its top ten account for more than 0.1%. Sequenced sample: naive CD4+ T cells sorted from blood. Subset here: CD45RA+ positively selected. These TCRs come from a man between 18 and 35 years old in good health.

The chain joins TRBV6-5 to TRBJ1-2; no definite D call. Germline CDR1 and CDR2: MNHEY and SVGAGI. The CDR3 extends over 13 amino acids. V lost 6 bases and J lost 5, with 13 bases in between. CDR3 sequence: CASSSSFGYGYTF. CDR3 DNA: TGTGCCAGCAGCTCGTCCTTTGGGTATGGCTACACCTTC.

CDR3 in DNA: TGCGCCAGCAGCTCGCCAGCGGGAGAGGGGGAGACCCAGTACTTC. Residues: CASSSPAGEGETQYF. The chain is built from TRBV5-1 and TRBJ2-5; 8 bases are a match to TRBD2. Germline V CDR1 and CDR2: SGHRS, YFSETQ. This CDR3 spans 15 amino acids. The J segment lost 5 bases and the V segment lost 3 bases, leaving 9 bases of the junction unmatched.

The genes are TRBV5-1 and TRBJ2-5; 8 positions agree with TRBD1. The junction had 8 bases not matched to a gene; V was cut back by 5 bases and J by 5 bases. Germline V CDR1 and CDR2: SGHRS, YFSETQ. This CDR3 comprises 14 residues. CDR3 coding DNA: TGCGCCAGCAGACCATCCCACAGGGGGGAGACCCAGTACTTC. The encoded protein is CASRPSHRGETQYF.

This clone was detected a few times. V and J are TRBV5-1 and TRBJ2-3; D not certain. The germline V gene encodes CDR1 SGHRS and CDR2 YFSETQ. Deletions cut 0 bases from V and 3 bases from J, with 11 bases between. The CDR3 loop spans 15 amino acids. CDR3 sequence: CASSLGNVGTDTQYF. The CDR3 bases are TGCGCCAGCAGCTTGGGGAATGTGGGAACAGATACGCAGTATTTT.

The chain employs TRBV4-1 and TRBJ2-3; D unclear. V was shortened by 0 bases and J by 2 bases, with 12 bases between the two germline ends. This CDR3 contains 16 residues. CDR1 is MGHRA, CDR2 YSYEKL, per germline. This CDR3 is CASSQESLGFTDTQYF. As DNA, the CDR3 is TGCGCCAGCAGCCAAGAGTCGCTAGGATTCACAGATACGCAGTATTTT.

V usage is TRBV6-6 and J usage is TRBJ2-7; maybe TRBD2 (6 bases). The CDR3 sequence is 14 residues long. Germline V gene data show CDR1 as MNHNY and CDR2 as SVGAGI (reference sequence). Trimming took off 7 bases at V and 0 bases at J, with 13 bases between the two ends. The CDR3 protein is CASTPSESSYEQYF. For the CDR3, the DNA is TGTGCCAGCACTCCTAGCGAGAGCTCCTACGAGCAGTACTTC.

The V and J genes are TRBV19 and TRBJ2-3; TRBD1 is a possible D gene (5 bases). Germline lookup yields CDR1 LNHDA and CDR2 SQIVND (reference sequence). The CDR3 length is 15 residues. Trimming shortened V by 3 bases and J by 4 bases, and 14 bases separated the two germline ends. The CDR3 is CASSIRTSRPDTQYF. DNA of the CDR3: TGTGCCAGTAGTATCCGGACAAGCCGCCCAGATACGCAGTATTTT.